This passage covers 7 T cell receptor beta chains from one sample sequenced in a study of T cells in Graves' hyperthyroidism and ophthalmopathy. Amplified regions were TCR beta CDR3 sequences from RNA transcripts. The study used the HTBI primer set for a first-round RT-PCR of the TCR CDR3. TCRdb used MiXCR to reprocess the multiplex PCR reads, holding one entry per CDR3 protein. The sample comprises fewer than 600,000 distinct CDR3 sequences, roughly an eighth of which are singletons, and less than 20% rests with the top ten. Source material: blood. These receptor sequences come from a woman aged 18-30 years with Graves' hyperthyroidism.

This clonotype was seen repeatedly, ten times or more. Here the CDR3 reads CASSPRTASQETQYF. The CDR3, as DNA: TGTGCCAGCAGCCCCAGAACGGCTTCCCAAGAGACCCAGTACTTC. The chain joins TRBV7-9 to TRBJ2-5; unclear D gene. With 5 bases removed from V and 1 base from J, the gap between germline ends came to 14 bases. Germline values: CDR1 SEHNR, CDR2 FQNEAQ (reference sequence). This CDR3 has 15 residues.

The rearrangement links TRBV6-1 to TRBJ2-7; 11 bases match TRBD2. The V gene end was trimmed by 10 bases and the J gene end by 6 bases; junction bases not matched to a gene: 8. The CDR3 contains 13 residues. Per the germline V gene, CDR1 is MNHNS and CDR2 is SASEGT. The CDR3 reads CAKRTSGFGEQYV. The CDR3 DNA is TGTGCCAAGCGGACTAGCGGGTTCGGCGAGCAGTACGTC.

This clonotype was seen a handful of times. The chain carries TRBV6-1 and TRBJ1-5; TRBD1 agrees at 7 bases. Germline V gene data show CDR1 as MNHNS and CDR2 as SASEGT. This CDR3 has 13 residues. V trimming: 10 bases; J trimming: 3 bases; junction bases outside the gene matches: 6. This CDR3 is CAITDRVNQPQHF. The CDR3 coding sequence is TGTGCCATAACAGACAGGGTCAATCAGCCCCAGCATTTT.

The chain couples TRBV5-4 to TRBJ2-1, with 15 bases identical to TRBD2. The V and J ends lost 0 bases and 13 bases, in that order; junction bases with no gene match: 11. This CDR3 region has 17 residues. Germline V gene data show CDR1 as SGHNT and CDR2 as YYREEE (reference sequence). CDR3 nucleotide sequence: TGTGCCAGCAGCTTGGGAGGGGGACTAGCGGGAGGTCTATCCCAGTTCTTC. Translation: CASSLGGGLAGGLSQFF. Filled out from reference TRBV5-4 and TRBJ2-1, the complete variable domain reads ETGVTQSPTHLIKTRGQQVTLRCSSQSGHNTVSWYQQALGQGPQFIFQYYREEENGRGNFPPRFSGLQFPNYSSELNVNALELDDSALYLCASSLGGGLAGGLSQFFGPGTRLTVL.

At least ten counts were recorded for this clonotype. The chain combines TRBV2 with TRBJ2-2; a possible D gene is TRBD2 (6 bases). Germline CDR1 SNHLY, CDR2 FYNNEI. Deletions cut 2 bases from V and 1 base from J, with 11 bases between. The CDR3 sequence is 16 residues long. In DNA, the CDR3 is TGTGCCAGCAGTGAATCAGGCGGGGTGAACACCGGGGAGCTGTTTTTT. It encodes CASSESGGVNTGELFF.

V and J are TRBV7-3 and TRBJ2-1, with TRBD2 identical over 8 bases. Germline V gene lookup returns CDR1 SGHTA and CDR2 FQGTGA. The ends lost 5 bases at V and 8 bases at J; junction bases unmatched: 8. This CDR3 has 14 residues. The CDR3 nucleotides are TGTGCCAGCAGCCCGAGGACTAGCTGGGATGAGCAGTTCTTC. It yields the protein CASSPRTSWDEQFF.

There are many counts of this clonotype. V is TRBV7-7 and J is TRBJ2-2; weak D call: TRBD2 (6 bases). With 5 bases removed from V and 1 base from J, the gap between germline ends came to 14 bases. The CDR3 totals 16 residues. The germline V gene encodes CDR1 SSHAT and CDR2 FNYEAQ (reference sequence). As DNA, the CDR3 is TGTGCCAGCAGCCTCGCGGGGCGGGGGAACACCGGGGAGCTGTTTTTT. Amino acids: CASSLAGRGNTGELFF.